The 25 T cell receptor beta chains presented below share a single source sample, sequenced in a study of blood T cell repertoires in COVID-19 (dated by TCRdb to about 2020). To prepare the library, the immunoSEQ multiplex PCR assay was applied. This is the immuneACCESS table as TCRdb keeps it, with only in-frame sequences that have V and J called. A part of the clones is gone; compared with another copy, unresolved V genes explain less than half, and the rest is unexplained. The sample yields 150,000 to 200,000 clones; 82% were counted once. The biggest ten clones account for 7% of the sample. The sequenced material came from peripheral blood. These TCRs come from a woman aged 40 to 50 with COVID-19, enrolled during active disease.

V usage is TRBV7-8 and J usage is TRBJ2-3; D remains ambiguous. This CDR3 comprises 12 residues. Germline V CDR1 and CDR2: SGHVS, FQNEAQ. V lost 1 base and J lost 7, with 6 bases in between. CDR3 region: CASSLDLYTQYF. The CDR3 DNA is TGTGCCAGCAGCTTAGACCTATATACGCAGTATTTT.

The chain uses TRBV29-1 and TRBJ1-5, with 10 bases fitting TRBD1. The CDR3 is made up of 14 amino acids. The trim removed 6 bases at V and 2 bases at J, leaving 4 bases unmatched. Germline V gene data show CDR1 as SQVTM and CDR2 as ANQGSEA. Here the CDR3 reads CSVSGTGGNQPQHF. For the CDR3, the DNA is TGCAGCGTCTCCGGGACAGGGGGCAATCAGCCCCAGCATTTT.

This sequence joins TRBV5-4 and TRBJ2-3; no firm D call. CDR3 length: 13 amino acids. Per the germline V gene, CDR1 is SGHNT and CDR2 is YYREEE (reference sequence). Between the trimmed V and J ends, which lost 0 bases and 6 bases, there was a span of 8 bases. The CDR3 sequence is CASSLGLLDTQYF. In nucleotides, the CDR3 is TGTGCCAGCAGCTTGGGGCTGTTGGATACGCAGTATTTT.

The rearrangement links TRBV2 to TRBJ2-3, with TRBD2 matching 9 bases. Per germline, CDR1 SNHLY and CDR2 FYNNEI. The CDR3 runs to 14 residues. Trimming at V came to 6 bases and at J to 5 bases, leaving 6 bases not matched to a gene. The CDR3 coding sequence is TGTGCCAGCAGGGGAGGACTAGCGATAGATACGCAGTATTTT. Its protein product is CASRGGLAIDTQYF.

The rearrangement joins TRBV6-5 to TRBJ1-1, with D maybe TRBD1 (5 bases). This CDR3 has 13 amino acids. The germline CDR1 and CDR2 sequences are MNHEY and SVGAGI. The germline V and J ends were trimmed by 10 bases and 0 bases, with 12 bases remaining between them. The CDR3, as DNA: TGTGCCACTTCGAGACAGATGAACACTGAAGCTTTCTTT. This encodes CATSRQMNTEAFF.

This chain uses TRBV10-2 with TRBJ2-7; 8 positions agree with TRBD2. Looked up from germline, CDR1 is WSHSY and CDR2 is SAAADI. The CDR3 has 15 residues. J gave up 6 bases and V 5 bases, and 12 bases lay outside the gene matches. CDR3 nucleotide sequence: TGCGCCAGCAGTAATAGCGGGAAGCTCTTGAGCGAGCAGTACTTC. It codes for CASSNSGKLLSEQYF.

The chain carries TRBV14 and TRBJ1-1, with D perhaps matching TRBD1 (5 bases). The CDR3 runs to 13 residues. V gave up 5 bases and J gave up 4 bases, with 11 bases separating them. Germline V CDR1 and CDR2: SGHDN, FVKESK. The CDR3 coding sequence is TGTGCCAGCAGCTTGGGGCCCTCCACTGAAGCTTTCTTT. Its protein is CASSLGPSTEAFF.

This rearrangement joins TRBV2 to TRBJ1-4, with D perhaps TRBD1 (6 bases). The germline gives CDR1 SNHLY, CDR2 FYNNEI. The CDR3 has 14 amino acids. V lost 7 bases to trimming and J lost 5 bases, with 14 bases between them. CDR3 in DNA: TGTGCCAGCACCCTGACAGGTCGGAATGAAAAACTGTTTTTT. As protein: CASTLTGRNEKLFF.

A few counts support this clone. CDR3 loop: CASSIRGTGNTIYF. CDR3 DNA: TGTGCCAGTAGTATCCGAGGGACTGGAAACACCATATATTTT. This sequence joins TRBV19 and TRBJ1-3; D is undetermined. The germline CDR1 and CDR2 sequences are LNHDA and SQIVND (reference sequence). CDR3 size: 14 residues. V lost 3 bases, J lost 2 bases, and 8 bases lay in between.

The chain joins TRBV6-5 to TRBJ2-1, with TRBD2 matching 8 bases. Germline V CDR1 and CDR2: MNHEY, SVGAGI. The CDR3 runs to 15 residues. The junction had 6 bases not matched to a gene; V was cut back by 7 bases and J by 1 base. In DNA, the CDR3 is TGTGCCAGCACCTCCCGGGGGGGATCCTACAATGAGCAGTTCTTC. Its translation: CASTSRGGSYNEQFF.

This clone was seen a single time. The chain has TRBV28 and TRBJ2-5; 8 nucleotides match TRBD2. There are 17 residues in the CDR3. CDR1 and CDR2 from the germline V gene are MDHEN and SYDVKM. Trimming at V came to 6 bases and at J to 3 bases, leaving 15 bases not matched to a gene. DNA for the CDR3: TGTGCCAGCAGGGCCTTGGGGGCTAGCGGGCGGAAAGAGACCCAGTACTTC. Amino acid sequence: CASRALGASGRKETQYF.

CDR3 sequence: CACKPYSGGTEAFF. DNA for the CDR3: TGTGCCTGCAAACCCTACTCAGGGGGGACTGAAGCTTTCTTT. V usage is TRBV30 and J usage is TRBJ1-1; 7 bases line up with TRBD1. This CDR3 is 14 amino acids long. Germline CDR1 GTSNPN, CDR2 SVGIG (reference sequence). Unmatched junction bases numbered 12, after V lost 6 bases and J lost 5 bases. Looking up the rest from reference TRBV30 and TRBJ1-1 gives the full variable domain: SQTIHQWPATLVQPVGSPLSLECTVEGTSNPNLYWYRQAAGRGLQLLFYSVGIGQISSEVPQNLSASRPQDRQFILSSKKLLLSDSGFYLCACKPYSGGTEAFFGQGTRLTVV.

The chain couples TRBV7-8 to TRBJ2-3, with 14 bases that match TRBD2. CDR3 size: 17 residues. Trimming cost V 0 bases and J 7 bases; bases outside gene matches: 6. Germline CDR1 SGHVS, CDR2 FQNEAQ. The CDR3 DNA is TGTGCCAGCAGCTTAGCTGGGCGGACTAGCGGGGGGTATACGCAGTATTTT. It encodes CASSLAGRTSGGYTQYF.

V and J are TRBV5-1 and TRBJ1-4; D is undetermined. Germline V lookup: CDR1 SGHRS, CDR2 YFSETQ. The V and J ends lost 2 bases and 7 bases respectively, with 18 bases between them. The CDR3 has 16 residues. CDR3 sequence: CASSLSVAAAGEKLFF. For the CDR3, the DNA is TGCGCCAGCAGCTTATCAGTCGCGGCGGCCGGTGAAAAACTGTTTTTT.

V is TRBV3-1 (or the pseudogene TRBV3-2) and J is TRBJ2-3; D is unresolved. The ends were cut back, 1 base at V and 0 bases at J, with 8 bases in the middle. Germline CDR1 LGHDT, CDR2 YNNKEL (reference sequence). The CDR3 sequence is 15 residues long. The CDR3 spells CASSQVGSSTDTQYF. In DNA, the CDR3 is TGTGCCAGCAGCCAAGTCGGGTCGAGCACAGATACGCAGTATTTT.

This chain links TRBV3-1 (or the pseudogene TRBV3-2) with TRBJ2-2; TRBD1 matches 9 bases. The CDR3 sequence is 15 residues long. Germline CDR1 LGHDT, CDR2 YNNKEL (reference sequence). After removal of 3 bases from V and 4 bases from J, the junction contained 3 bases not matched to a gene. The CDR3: CASSHRTGVTGELFF. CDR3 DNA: TGTGCCAGCAGCCATAGGACAGGGGTCACCGGGGAGCTGTTTTTT.

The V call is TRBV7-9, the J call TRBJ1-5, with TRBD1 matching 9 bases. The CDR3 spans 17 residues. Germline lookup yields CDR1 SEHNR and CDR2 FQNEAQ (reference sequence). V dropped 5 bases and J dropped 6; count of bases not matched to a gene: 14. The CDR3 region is CASSLSPRQGGIQPQHF. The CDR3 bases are TGTGCCAGCAGCCTTAGCCCAAGACAGGGGGGGATTCAGCCCCAGCATTTT.

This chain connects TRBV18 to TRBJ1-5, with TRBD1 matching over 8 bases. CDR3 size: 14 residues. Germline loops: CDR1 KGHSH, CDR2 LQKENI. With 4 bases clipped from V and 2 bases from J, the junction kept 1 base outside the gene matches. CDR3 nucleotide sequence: TGTGCCAGCTCACAGGGACAGGGCAATCAGCCCCAGCATTTT. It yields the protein CASSQGQGNQPQHF.

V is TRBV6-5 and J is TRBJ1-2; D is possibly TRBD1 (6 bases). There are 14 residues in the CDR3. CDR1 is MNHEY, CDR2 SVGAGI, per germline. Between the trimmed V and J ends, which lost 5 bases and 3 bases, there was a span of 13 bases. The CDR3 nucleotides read TGTGCCAGCAGTACGACAGGCCTTTACTATGGCTACACCTTC. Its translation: CASSTTGLYYGYTF.

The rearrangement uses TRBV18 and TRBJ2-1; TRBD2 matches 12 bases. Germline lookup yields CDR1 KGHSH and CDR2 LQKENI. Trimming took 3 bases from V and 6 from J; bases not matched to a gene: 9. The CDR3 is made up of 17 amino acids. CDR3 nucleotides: TGTGCCAGCTCACCCGATTTGACTAGCGGGAGTCGCAATGAGCAGTTCTTC. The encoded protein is CASSPDLTSGSRNEQFF.

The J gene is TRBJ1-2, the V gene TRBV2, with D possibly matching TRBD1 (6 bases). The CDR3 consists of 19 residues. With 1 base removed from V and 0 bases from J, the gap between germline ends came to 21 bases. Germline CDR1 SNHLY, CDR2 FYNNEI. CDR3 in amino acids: CASSEGFRDTGNANYGYTF. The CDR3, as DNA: TGTGCCAGCAGTGAAGGATTCCGGGACACGGGGAACGCTAACTATGGCTACACCTTC.

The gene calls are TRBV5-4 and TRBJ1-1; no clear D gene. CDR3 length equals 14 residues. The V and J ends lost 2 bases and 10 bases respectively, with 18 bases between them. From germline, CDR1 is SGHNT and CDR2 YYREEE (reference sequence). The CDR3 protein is CASSLIDSSVRAFF. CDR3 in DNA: TGTGCCAGCAGCTTAATTGATTCGAGTGTGAGAGCTTTCTTT.

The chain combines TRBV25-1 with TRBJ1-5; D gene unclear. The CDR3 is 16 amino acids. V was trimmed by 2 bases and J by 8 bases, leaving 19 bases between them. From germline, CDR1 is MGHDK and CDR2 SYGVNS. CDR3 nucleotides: TGTGCCAGCAGTGAACCACAACGTTCGGGGAGCAAGCCCCAGCATTTT. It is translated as CASSEPQRSGSKPQHF. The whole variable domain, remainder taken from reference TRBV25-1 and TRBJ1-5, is EADIYQTPRYLVIGTGKKITLECSQTMGHDKMYWYQQDPGMELHLIHYSYGVNSTEKGDLSSESTVSRIRTEHFPLTLESARPSHTSQYLCASSEPQRSGSKPQHFGDGTRLSIL.

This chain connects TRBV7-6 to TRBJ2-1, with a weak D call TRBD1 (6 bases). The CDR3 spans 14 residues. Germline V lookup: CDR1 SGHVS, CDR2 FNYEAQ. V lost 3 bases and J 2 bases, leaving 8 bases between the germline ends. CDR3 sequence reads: CASSFGDTYNEQFF. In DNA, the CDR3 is TGTGCCAGCAGCTTTGGGGACACCTACAATGAGCAGTTCTTC.

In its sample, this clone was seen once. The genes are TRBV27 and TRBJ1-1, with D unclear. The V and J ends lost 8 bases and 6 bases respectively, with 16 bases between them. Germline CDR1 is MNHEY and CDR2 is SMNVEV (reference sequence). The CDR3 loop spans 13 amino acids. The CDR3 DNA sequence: TGTGCCAGCTCAAGTCAGAGGTGGGCTGAAGCTTTCTTT. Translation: CASSSQRWAEAFF.